The 26 T cell receptor beta chains in this list originate from one sample, sequenced in a study of blood T cells in healthy people across ages. Through a sample-barcoded 5' primer and a J-beta primer mix, a second PCR was run for about 6 to 11 cycles. A single record per CDR3 protein comes from TCRdb applying MiXCR to the 5' RACE reads. The profile covers about 1.1 million distinct CDR3 sequences, with 35% to 40% appearing a single time and less than 15% taken by the ten largest. Sequenced sample: blood. The receptors were sampled from a man between 18 and 29 years old in good health.

This clonotype was picked up a small number of times. V is TRBV7-3 and J is TRBJ2-1, with D possibly called TRBD1 or TRBD2 (5 bases each). The CDR3 covers 11 residues. Trimming cost V 5 bases and J 10 bases, with 9 bases left between them. CDR1 and CDR2 (germline): SGHTA, FQGTGA. The CDR3 coding sequence is TGTGCCAGCAGCAGGGGAGAGGAGCAGTTCTTC. Protein product: CASSRGEEQFF.

The rearrangement links TRBV5-1 to TRBJ2-2, with 8 bases lining up with TRBD2. V trimming: 6 bases; J trimming: 4 bases; junction bases outside the gene matches: 8. Germline CDR1 reads SGHRS; CDR2 reads YFSETQ. The CDR3 is made up of 15 amino acids. In DNA, the CDR3 is TGCGCCAGCACTCTTAGCGGGGACCTCACCGGGGAGCTGTTTTTT. Its translation: CASTLSGDLTGELFF.

The genes are TRBV4-3 and TRBJ2-5; weak D call: TRBD1 (5 bases). CDR3 length equals 16 residues. Trimming stripped 1 base from V and 11 bases from J, with 23 bases between. Per the germline V gene, CDR1 is LGHNA and CDR2 is YSLEER. The CDR3 DNA reads TGCGCCAGCAGCCAAGGAATGGGGCTCTCCTACAATGAGCAGTACTTC. Amino acids: CASSQGMGLSYNEQYF.

This clonotype came up a few times. The chain links TRBV4-2 to TRBJ1-1; 7 positions agree with TRBD1. Germline lookup yields CDR1 LGHNA and CDR2 YNFKEQ. With 3 bases clipped from V and 11 bases from J, the junction kept 6 bases outside the gene matches. The CDR3 totals 12 residues. The CDR3 DNA reads as TGTGCCAGCAGCCATGGAACAGGGGACGCTTTCTTT. The encoded protein is CASSHGTGDAFF.

The rearrangement joins TRBV6-2 or TRBV6-3 to TRBJ2-1; TRBD1 aligns across 7 bases. V gave up 5 bases and J gave up 6 bases; unmatched junction bases: 7. The V gene's germline CDR1 is MNHEY and CDR2 SVGEGT. This CDR3 is built from 14 residues. The CDR3 DNA reads as TGTGCCAGCAGTGATCCTACAGGGGTCAATGAGCAGTTCTTC. Its protein is CASSDPTGVNEQFF.

This clonotype was counted between two and nine times. This chain links TRBV7-9 with TRBJ2-2; a possible D gene is TRBD1 (6 bases). There are 14 residues in the CDR3. The V end was cut by 4 bases, the J end by 6 bases, with 12 bases between. Germline CDR1 SEHNR, CDR2 FQNEAQ (reference sequence). The CDR3 nucleotides read TGTGCCAGCAGCTCTAGAACAGGGTCCGGGGAGCTGTTTTTT. Its translation is CASSSRTGSGELFF. The full variable domain, its missing parts supplied by reference TRBV7-9 and TRBJ2-2, is DTGVSQNPRHKITKRGQNVTFRCDPISEHNRLYWYRQTLGQGPEFLTYFQNEAQLEKSRLLSDRFSAERPKGSFSTLEIQRTEQGDSAMYLCASSSRTGSGELFFGEGSRLTVL.

The chain recombines TRBV2 with TRBJ2-1; tentative D call: TRBD2 (6 bases). There are 13 residues in the CDR3. Germline CDR1 is SNHLY and CDR2 is FYNNEI. V shed 4 bases and J shed 7 bases, with 11 bases lying between them. This CDR3 is CASSARRGNEQFF. The DNA for the CDR3 is TGTGCCAGCAGTGCGAGGAGGGGTAATGAGCAGTTCTTC. The full variable domain, with the rest looked up from reference TRBV2 and TRBJ2-1, is EPEVTQTPSHQVTQMGQEVILRCVPISNHLYFYWYRQILGQKVEFLVSFYNNEISEKSEIFDDQFSVERPDGSNFTLKIRSTKLEDSAMYFCASSARRGNEQFFGPGTRLTVL.

The chain links TRBV19 to TRBJ2-7, with D possibly matching TRBD2 (5 bases). The DNA matches TRBJ2-5 better at its end, which makes the J call doubtful. The CDR3 consists of 15 residues. CDR1 is LNHDA and CDR2 is SQIVND in the germline V gene (reference sequence). The CDR3 is CASSRSAGRQETQYF. CDR3 DNA: TGTGCCAGTAGCCGATCGGCGGGCAGACAAGAGACCCAGTACTTC.

This chain links TRBV4-3 with TRBJ2-1, with D hard to call. Germline lookup yields CDR1 LGHNA and CDR2 YSLEER. The V end lost 0 bases, the J end lost 3 bases, and 18 bases lay between the germline ends. The CDR3 is made up of 18 amino acids. The CDR3, as DNA: TGCGCCAGCAGCCAAGATCGTGTCGGGCAGGATAACTACAATGAGCAGTTCTTC. Amino acids: CASSQDRVGQDNYNEQFF.

V usage is TRBV20-1 and J usage is TRBJ1-6, with D tentatively TRBD1 (5 bases). The V gene lost 3 bases and the J gene lost 8 bases, with 17 bases spanning the gap. The CDR3 spans 15 residues. CDR1 is DFQATT and CDR2 is SNEGSKA in the germline V gene (reference sequence). CDR3 loop: CSAREANRRYSPLHF. CDR3 nucleotides: TGCAGTGCTAGGGAAGCTAACAGGAGATATTCACCCCTCCACTTT.

With respect to this clonotype: At one of its ends the junction is not consistent with the germline gene, which may arise from a read error. V and J are TRBV7-7 and TRBJ2-1; D is unclear. CDR1 SSHAT and CDR2 FNYEAQ come from the germline V gene (reference sequence). This CDR3 spans 13 amino acids. CDR3 sequence (DNA): TGTGCTAGCAGCTTAGTTCATCTGGGTGCGCAGTTCTTC. It codes for CASSLVHLGAQFF.

V and J are TRBV6-2 or TRBV6-3 and TRBJ2-5; the match to TRBD1 covers 7 bases. The J call could be wrong; TRBJ2-7 is a better fit for the DNA end. Germline loops: CDR1 MNHEY, CDR2 SVGEGT. The CDR3 contains 13 residues. Written as DNA, the CDR3 is TGTGCCAGCAGTGAGACAGGGCCCAACGAGCAGTACTTC. This gives the protein CASSETGPNEQYF.

Only a few counts were recorded for this clonotype. V gene TRBV12-3 or TRBV12-4 combines with J gene TRBJ1-5; unclear D gene. The CDR3 totals 14 residues. V lost 3 bases and J 0 bases, leaving 6 bases between the germline ends. The CDR3 sequence: CASSFRFSNQPQHF. DNA of the CDR3: TGTGCCAGCAGTTTCCGGTTTAGCAATCAGCCCCAGCATTTT.

The sample holds a few counts of this clonotype. The chain couples TRBV7-2 to TRBJ2-7; 9 bases match TRBD1. The J call is in doubt because the DNA end fits TRBJ2-5 better. CDR3 length: 14 residues. CDR1 and CDR2 from the germline V gene are SGHTA and FQGNSA. The CDR3 region is CASSVRDREETQYF. DNA for the CDR3: TGTGCCAGCAGCGTACGGGACAGGGAAGAGACCCAGTACTTC.

This clonotype was picked up a small number of times. This chain joins TRBV18 and TRBJ2-7; D gene ambiguous. The CDR3 covers 16 residues. Trimming took 5 bases from V and 0 from J, leaving 17 bases between them. The germline CDR1 and CDR2 sequences are KGHSH and LQKENI. CDR3 nucleotide sequence: TGTGCCAGCTCAATAGATGTGACGGCCAGCTCCTACGAGCAGTACTTC. Translating it yields CASSIDVTASSYEQYF.

The chain is built from TRBV4-3 and TRBJ2-1, with unresolved D. Germline lookup yields CDR1 LGHNA and CDR2 YSLEER. The CDR3 extends over 14 amino acids. V lost 3 bases and J 10 bases, leaving 16 bases between the germline ends. CDR3 DNA: TGCGCCAGCAGCCATACAGATGTGGATCGAGAGCAGTTCTTC. Its protein product is CASSHTDVDREQFF.

This clonotype has only a few counts. This chain links TRBV9 with TRBJ2-7, with 8 bases identical to TRBD2. V gave up 4 bases and J gave up 7 bases; unmatched junction bases: 13. CDR1 is SGDLS, CDR2 YYNGEE, per germline. This CDR3 has 15 amino acids. In DNA form, the CDR3 reads TGTGCCAGCAGCTCACGACTAGCGAGGGCGAATGAGCAGTACTTC. It encodes CASSSRLARANEQYF.

The V and J genes are TRBV16 and TRBJ1-4; possible D gene TRBD1, 6 bases. Germline CDR1 is KGHSY and CDR2 is FQNENV. V was shortened by 4 bases and J by 5 bases, with 14 bases between the two germline ends. CDR3 length equals 15 residues. The CDR3 is CASSRGQTLNEKLFF. In DNA, the CDR3 is TGTGCCAGCAGCCGCGGACAGACTCTAAATGAAAAACTGTTTTTT.

Ten or more counts support this clonotype. This chain uses TRBV29-1 with TRBJ2-3; D ambiguous. The CDR3 contains 12 residues. Germline loops: CDR1 SQVTM, CDR2 ANQGSEA. V was trimmed by 2 bases and J by 5 bases, leaving 8 bases between them. CDR3 protein: CSVERLGDTQYF. The CDR3 nucleotides read TGCAGCGTTGAAAGATTAGGAGATACGCAGTATTTT.

The chain carries TRBV4-1 and TRBJ1-3, with TRBD1 matching over 7 bases. The CDR3 covers 18 residues. CDR1 is MGHRA and CDR2 is YSYEKL in the germline V gene. With V trimmed by 3 bases and J by 1 base, 12 bases remained unmatched. The CDR3 loop is CASSHRRGLGPSGNTIYF. CDR3 in DNA: TGCGCCAGCAGCCATAGAAGGGGGCTGGGTCCTTCTGGAAACACCATATATTTT.

The chain links TRBV7-6 to TRBJ2-7; D is uncertain. Germline-derived CDR1 and CDR2 are SGHVS and FNYEAQ. CDR3 length: 13 amino acids. V lost 1 base, J lost 9 bases, and 13 bases lay in between. The CDR3 spells CASSLDGRSTQYF. The CDR3, as DNA: TGTGCCAGCAGCTTAGATGGCAGGTCCACGCAGTACTTC. Using reference TRBV7-6 and TRBJ2-7 for the parts outside the CDR3, the full variable domain is GAGVSQSPRYKVTKRGQDVALRCDPISGHVSLYWYRQALGQGPEFLTYFNYEAQQDKSGLPNDRFSAERPEGSISTLTIQRTEQRDSAMYRCASSLDGRSTQYFGPGTRLTVT.

As to this clonotype: The germline gene is not matched at one end of the junction; a read error may be the cause. The CDR3 loop reads CATSDEQGNERFF. The CDR3 DNA follows: TGTGCCACCAGTGACGAACAGGGGAATGAGCGGTTCTTC. The chain uses TRBV24-1 and TRBJ2-1; the match to TRBD1 covers 7 bases. Germline loops: CDR1 KGHDR, CDR2 SFDVKD. CDR3 size: 13 residues.

Here the CDR3 DNA reads TGTGCCAGCAGTTCTAGGGACAGGGGTAGTGAAAAACTGTTTTTT. Translation gives CASSSRDRGSEKLFF. V usage is TRBV27 and J usage is TRBJ1-4, with 10 bases that match TRBD1. CDR3 length equals 15 residues. The germline gives CDR1 MNHEY, CDR2 SMNVEV (reference sequence). J was trimmed by 7 bases and V by 4 bases; bases with no gene match: 6.

V usage is TRBV7-9 and J usage is TRBJ1-2; a possible D gene is TRBD1 (5 bases). The V gene's germline CDR1 is SEHNR and CDR2 FQNEAQ (reference sequence). The CDR3 loop spans 15 amino acids. Trimming removed 4 bases at V and 2 bases at J, with 14 bases between. In DNA, the CDR3 is TGTGCCAGCAGCTCTCCGGGACCGAAGAACTATGGCTACACCTTC. Translating it yields CASSSPGPKNYGYTF.

The V gene is TRBV9, the J gene TRBJ1-5; D is unclear. The CDR3 extends over 15 amino acids. With 0 bases removed from V and 4 bases from J, the gap between germline ends came to 11 bases. The germline V gene encodes CDR1 SGDLS and CDR2 YYNGEE. The CDR3 region is CASSVAGAANQPQHF. CDR3 DNA sequence: TGTGCCAGCAGCGTAGCTGGTGCAGCTAATCAGCCCCAGCATTTT.

The chain links TRBV5-1 to TRBJ1-2, with D perhaps TRBD1 (5 bases). Germline CDR1 SGHRS, CDR2 YFSETQ. Trimming left V 3 bases short and J 2 bases short, with 14 bases between. The CDR3 contains 15 residues. The CDR3 loop reads CASSSRDGSNYGYTF. The CDR3 nucleotides read TGCGCCAGCAGCTCCCGGGACGGTTCCAACTATGGCTACACCTTC.